A selection of T cell receptor beta chains follows, all from one sample in a study of shared clonotypes between healthy human individuals. Clones were sequenced by immunoSEQ multiplex PCR, and TCRdb holds only the in-frame ones, with some missing. The repertoire holds more than 2 million clones, with 90% to 95% as singletons. The sample comprised naive CD4+ T cells sorted from blood. The receptors shown here come from a man aged 18 to 29 in good health. The CDR3 runs from the conserved cysteine through the conserved F or W. D genes are given only for firm matches. Size values are once, few and many counts, or a class for expanded clones, and some rows have none.

d_gene	abundance	v_gene	j_gene	CDR3aa	CDR3nt
-	-	TRBV5-4	TRBJ2-7	CASSSGSSYEQYF	TGTGCCAGCAGCAGTGGTTCGTCCTACGAGCAGTACTTC
-	once	TRBV6-5	TRBJ1-4	CASSYRWKNEKLFF	TGTGCCAGCAGTTACCGGTGGAAAAATGAAAAACTGTTTTTT
-	-	TRBV11-2	TRBJ1-3	CASRDNRAAGNTIYF	TGTGCCAGCAGGGACAACAGGGCAGCTGGAAACACCATATATTTT
TRBD2	-	TRBV6-1	TRBJ2-3	CASSVDSGGTDTQYF	TGTGCCAGCAGTGTGGATAGCGGGGGAACAGATACGCAGTATTTT
TRBD2	-	TRBV5-1	TRBJ2-5	CASSFGTSGGQETQYF	TGCGCCAGCAGCTTCGGGACTAGCGGGGGTCAAGAGACCCAGTACTTC
-	-	TRBV29-1	TRBJ2-7	CSVERATHEQYF	TGCAGCGTTGAAAGGGCGACCCACGAGCAGTACTTC
-	-	TRBV7-8	TRBJ1-4	CASSESQALGEKLFF	TGTGCCAGCAGCGAATCACAGGCCCTTGGGGAAAAACTGTTTTTT
-	once	TRBV10-2	TRBJ1-5	CASNHETGSAQHF	TGCGCCAGCAACCACGAGACCGGGTCGGCCCAGCATTTT
TRBD1	-	TRBV7-2	TRBJ2-7	CASSLKTGAYEQYF	TGTGCCAGCAGCTTAAAGACAGGGGCCTACGAGCAGTACTTC
-	-	TRBV6-6	TRBJ2-1	CASRERQDYSYNEQFF	TGTGCCAGCAGGGAAAGACAGGACTACTCCTACAATGAGCAGTTCTTC
TRBD2	-	TRBV18	TRBJ2-7	CASSPLAGAGEQYF	TGTGCCAGCTCACCCTTAGCGGGAGCAGGCGAGCAGTACTTC
-	-	TRBV5-1	TRBJ2-7	CASSRSYEQYF	TGCGCCAGCAGCCGTTCCTACGAGCAGTACTTC
-	-	TRBV7-2	TRBJ2-1	CASSLGGEQFF	TGTGCCAGCAGCTTAGGTGGAGAGCAGTTCTTC
-	-	TRBV19	TRBJ1-6	CASRGGSGGAYNSPLHF	TGTGCCAGTAGGGGCGGAAGCGGCGGTGCCTATAATTCACCCCTCCACTTT
-	-	TRBV12-1	TRBJ2-5	CASSFNSTSGNDTQETQYF	TGTGCCAGCAGCTTTAACTCGACTAGCGGGAACGATACGCAAGAGACCCAGTACTTC
-	-	TRBV11-2	TRBJ2-7	CASSSAAGRSYEQYF	TGTGCCAGCAGCTCCGCTGCGGGTCGCTCCTACGAGCAGTACTTC
-	-	TRBV30	TRBJ1-6	CASDLGAAQSPLHF	TGTGCATCGGACCTAGGGGCGGCACAATCACCCCTCCACTTT
-	-	TRBV5-5	TRBJ2-4	CASSLALRGLDIQYF	TGTGCCAGCAGCTTGGCCTTAAGGGGATTGGACATTCAGTACTTC
TRBD1	-	TRBV5-4	TRBJ1-2	CASSQGTEMRYGYTF	TGTGCCAGCAGCCAAGGGACAGAAATGCGCTATGGCTACACCTTC
-	once	TRBV5-1	TRBJ2-5	CASSLSHQETQYF	TGCGCCAGCAGCTTGAGTCACCAAGAGACCCAGTACTTC
-	-	TRBV29-1	TRBJ2-5	CSVAHGETQYF	TGCAGCGTGGCACACGGAGAGACCCAGTACTTC
-	-	TRBV6-6	TRBJ1-1	CASSYSRGNTEAFF	TGTGCCAGCAGTTACTCCAGGGGTAACACTGAAGCTTTCTTT
TRBD2	-	TRBV30	TRBJ2-3	CAWPGELRAGGTTDTQYF	TGTGCCTGGCCCGGAGAGCTTCGGGCGGGAGGAACCACAGATACGCAGTATTTT
-	-	TRBV14	TRBJ1-1	CASSQVGLMAFF	TGTGCCAGCAGCCAAGTCGGGCTGATGGCTTTCTTT
-	-	TRBV6-1	TRBJ2-3	CASSAHRDKGTDTQYF	TGTGCCAGCAGTGCCCACCGGGACAAGGGCACAGATACGCAGTATTTT
-	once	TRBV5-1	TRBJ2-5	CASSPYKGEVLETQYF	TGCGCCAGCAGCCCGTACAAGGGGGAGGTCTTAGAGACCCAGTACTTC